Listed here are 27 T cell receptor beta chains from one sample, sequenced in a study of cytomegalovirus exposure and HLA in healthy donors. It was with 60 Vbeta and 13 Jbeta primers that the PCR ran. The repertoire was sequenced with immunoSEQ multiplex PCR; TCRdb's copy has only in-frame clones and lacks some. The sample features around 65,000 clones, with about 15% in its top ten. Sequencing was performed on PBMCs. These receptors were taken from a boy under 18 in good health and CMV-seronegative.

The CDR3 bases are TGCGCCAGCAGCCAGGATTCGGAGGGCTATGGCTACACCTTC. Its translation is CASSQDSEGYGYTF. The chain couples TRBV5-1 to TRBJ1-2; D is unresolved. V was trimmed by 4 bases and J by 4 bases, leaving 14 bases between them. CDR1 is SGHRS and CDR2 is YFSETQ in the germline V gene. This CDR3 has 14 residues.

The chain recombines TRBV6-4 with TRBJ1-5; perhaps TRBD1 as D (6 bases). Germline V gene sequence: CDR1 MRHNA, CDR2 SNTAGT. V was trimmed by 10 bases and J by 4 bases, leaving 20 bases between them. The CDR3 length is 15 residues. Here the CDR3 DNA reads TGTGCCACTTCTTTCTCGCCAGGGGATAATCAGCCCCAGCATTTT. Translated: CATSFSPGDNQPQHF.

The chain employs TRBV30 and TRBJ2-1; D is unclear. The CDR3 extends over 13 amino acids. Per germline, CDR1 GTSNPN and CDR2 SVGIG (reference sequence). V gave up 4 bases and J gave up 1 base, with 8 bases separating them. The CDR3 bases are TGTGCCTGGACCCTCGGTTCCTACAATGAGCAGTTCTTC. Its protein product is CAWTLGSYNEQFF.

V is TRBV10-3 and J is TRBJ2-1, with TRBD1 identical over 8 bases. V trimming: 4 bases; J trimming: 7 bases; junction bases outside the gene matches: 3. There are 13 residues in the CDR3. Germline assignment: CDR1 ENHRY and CDR2 SYGVKD. Written as DNA, the CDR3 is TGTGCCATCAGTGGACAGGGGAGTAATGAGCAGTTCTTC. Translating it yields CAISGQGSNEQFF.

The chain has TRBV18 and TRBJ2-7; 7 nucleotides match TRBD2. V lost 3 bases, J lost 5 bases, and 7 bases stayed unmatched. Germline V gene data show CDR1 as KGHSH and CDR2 as LQKENI. The CDR3 contains 14 residues. The CDR3 coding sequence is TGTGCCAGCTCACCCGGAAAGGGAGGGGACGAGCAGTACTTC. This codes for CASSPGKGGDEQYF.

This clone is deemed medium-sized by its frequency. This chain uses TRBV18 with TRBJ1-6; 8 bases are a match to TRBD1. After removal of 3 bases from V and 5 bases from J, the junction contained 6 bases not matched to a gene. CDR3 length: 16 amino acids. Germline lookup yields CDR1 KGHSH and CDR2 LQKENI. CDR3 protein: CASSPGTGLNNSPLHF. The CDR3 nucleotides read TGTGCCAGCTCACCTGGGACAGGCTTAAATAATTCACCCCTCCACTTT.

The chain recombines TRBV27 with TRBJ1-2, with TRBD1 identical over 10 bases. This CDR3 is 15 amino acids long. Germline lookup yields CDR1 MNHEY and CDR2 SMNVEV (reference sequence). Trimming took 6 bases from V and 7 from J; bases not matched to a gene: 11. The CDR3 loop is CASRSPGTGVSGYTF. DNA of the CDR3: TGTGCCAGCAGAAGTCCCGGGACAGGGGTTTCTGGCTACACCTTC.

The chain uses TRBV29-1 and TRBJ1-4, with D maybe TRBD1 (6 bases). Germline lookup yields CDR1 SQVTM and CDR2 ANQGSEA. V lost 1 base to trimming and J lost 8 bases, with 17 bases between them. This CDR3 is built from 15 residues. This chain's CDR3 is CSVEGRWPGEEKLFF. In nucleotides, the CDR3 is TGCAGCGTTGAAGGTCGGTGGCCAGGGGAAGAAAAACTGTTTTTT.

The chain carries TRBV5-1 and TRBJ2-6; possibly TRBD2 for D (5 bases). CDR1 SGHRS and CDR2 YFSETQ come from the germline V gene. This CDR3 has 16 amino acids. V was shortened by 2 bases and J by 0 bases, with 9 bases between the two germline ends. The CDR3: CASSLSGSSGANVLTF. The CDR3 nucleotides read TGCGCCAGCAGCTTATCGGGGAGCTCTGGGGCCAACGTCCTGACTTTC.

The chain uses TRBV4-1 and TRBJ2-7, with D possibly matching TRBD1 (6 bases). The CDR3 has 16 amino acids. The ends were cut back, 4 bases at V and 3 bases at J, with 19 bases in the middle. The germline V gene encodes CDR1 MGHRA and CDR2 YSYEKL. The CDR3 is CASSPGARYGDYEQYF. The CDR3 region has the DNA TGCGCCAGCAGCCCAGGGGCTAGGTATGGTGACTACGAGCAGTACTTC.

The V call is TRBV19, the J call TRBJ2-2, with D perhaps matching TRBD2 (5 bases). The CDR3 has 15 residues. The V and J ends lost 0 bases and 0 bases respectively, with 5 bases between them. CDR1 LNHDA and CDR2 SQIVND come from the germline V gene (reference sequence). The CDR3 loop is CASSIDGANTGELFF. The CDR3 DNA sequence: TGTGCCAGTAGTATAGACGGGGCGAACACCGGGGAGCTGTTTTTT.

This sequence joins TRBV2 and TRBJ2-1; unclear D gene. The germline CDR1 and CDR2 sequences are SNHLY and FYNNEI. Trimming stripped 7 bases from V and 1 base from J, with 5 bases between. The length of the CDR3 is 12 residues. The CDR3 loop is CASTLSYNEQFF. DNA for the CDR3: TGTGCCAGCACCCTGTCCTACAATGAGCAGTTCTTC.

V gene TRBV20-1 combines with J gene TRBJ2-1, with no clear D. Trimming left V 5 bases short and J 4 bases short, with 6 bases between. CDR1 and CDR2 (germline): DFQATT, SNEGSKA (reference sequence). This CDR3 is 11 amino acids long. The CDR3 spells CSASKYNEQFF. The CDR3 region has the DNA TGCAGTGCTTCTAAATACAATGAGCAGTTCTTC.

The V and J genes are TRBV11-2 and TRBJ2-7; tentatively, D is TRBD1 (6 bases). The CDR3 runs 14 residues. Deletions cut 2 bases from V and 7 bases from J, with 15 bases between. The germline V gene encodes CDR1 SGHAT and CDR2 FQNNGV. The chain's CDR3 is CASSLQHRASEQYF. The DNA for the CDR3 is TGTGCCAGCAGCTTACAACACAGGGCCTCGGAGCAGTACTTC.

Of note for this clone: A read error may produce the germline difference seen at one junction end. The CDR3 loop reads CAGSVVAGATDTQYF. The CDR3 coding sequence is TGTGCCGGGAGTGTAGTAGCGGGGGCCACAGATACGCAGTATTTT. The chain employs TRBV30 and TRBJ2-3, with 9 bases lining up with TRBD2. Germline-derived CDR1 and CDR2 are GTSNPN and SVGIG (reference sequence). This CDR3 is built from 15 residues.

The chain is built from TRBV6-5 and TRBJ1-1; D possibly corresponds to TRBD1 (6 bases). The germline gives CDR1 MNHEY, CDR2 SVGAGI. The CDR3 totals 15 residues. The V gene lost 8 bases and the J gene lost 7 bases, with 23 bases spanning the gap. In nucleotides, the CDR3 is TGTGCCAGCCGATTTATCCTTGGACAGACCAATGAAGCTTTCTTT. Its protein is CASRFILGQTNEAFF.

The chain joins TRBV6-5 to TRBJ1-1; D remains unclear. This CDR3 is 13 amino acids long. From germline, CDR1 is MNHEY and CDR2 SVGAGI. Trimming removed 5 bases at V and 0 bases at J, with 7 bases between. The CDR3 sequence: CASSPHLNTEAFF. DNA for the CDR3: TGTGCCAGCAGTCCCCACTTGAACACTGAAGCTTTCTTT.

V is TRBV14 and J is TRBJ1-1, with D maybe TRBD1 (6 bases). Germline CDR1 reads SGHDN; CDR2 reads FVKESK. CDR3 size: 14 residues. Trimming stripped 3 bases from V and 4 bases from J, with 12 bases between. CDR3 DNA sequence: TGTGCCAGCAGCCAGGAACAGGGTCGCACTGAAGCTTTCTTT. Its protein is CASSQEQGRTEAFF.

The J gene is TRBJ1-5, the V gene TRBV30; TRBD1 matches at 7 bases. V dropped 1 base and J dropped 6; count of bases not matched to a gene: 15. The CDR3 is made up of 17 amino acids. Germline CDR1 reads GTSNPN; CDR2 reads SVGIG (reference sequence). CDR3 residues: CAWSGGVDRVGSQPQHF. The CDR3 DNA reads as TGTGCCTGGAGTGGGGGAGTTGACAGGGTAGGATCTCAGCCCCAGCATTTT.

The chain links TRBV4-2 to TRBJ2-7, with TRBD2 as a possible D gene (6 bases). The CDR3 sequence is 18 residues long. V was trimmed by 0 bases and J by 4 bases, leaving 22 bases between them. The germline gives CDR1 LGHNA, CDR2 YNFKEQ. The CDR3 region has the DNA TGTGCCAGCAGCCAAGATGTTAGAGGGTTGGGGGGTAGATACGAGCAGTACTTC. It yields the protein CASSQDVRGLGGRYEQYF.

The chain combines TRBV5-6 with TRBJ2-7, with a possible D match to TRBD2 (6 bases). The CDR3 length is 16 residues. Trimming removed 1 base from V and 4 bases from J, with 18 bases in between. Germline values: CDR1 SGHDT, CDR2 YYEEEE. Here the CDR3 reads CASSLPAGMIEYEQYF. The CDR3 nucleotides are TGTGCCAGCAGCTTGCCGGCGGGAATGATAGAGTACGAGCAGTACTTC.

The chain uses TRBV7-2 and TRBJ2-4; the match to TRBD2 covers 10 bases. This CDR3 contains 16 residues. J gave up 0 bases and V 4 bases, and 3 bases lay outside the gene matches. Germline-derived CDR1 and CDR2 are SGHTA and FQGNSA. CDR3 DNA: TGTGCCAGCAGCTCCAGACTAGCGGGAGCCAAAAACATTCAGTACTTC. Amino acid sequence: CASSSRLAGAKNIQYF.

The gene calls are TRBV9 and TRBJ2-2; 12 bases are shared with TRBD1. This CDR3 region has 17 residues. CDR1 is SGDLS and CDR2 is YYNGEE in the germline V gene. Trimming removed 2 bases from V and 7 bases from J; junction bases left unmatched: 9. The CDR3 sequence: CASSVKPGQGAIGELFF. The CDR3 DNA sequence: TGTGCCAGCAGCGTTAAACCGGGACAGGGGGCAATCGGGGAGCTGTTTTTT.

V usage is TRBV19 and J usage is TRBJ1-2; D gene ambiguous. Germline CDR1 is LNHDA and CDR2 is SQIVND (reference sequence). The CDR3 length is 14 residues. The ends were cut back, 3 bases at V and 4 bases at J, with 12 bases in the middle. The DNA of the CDR3 is TGTGCCAGTAGTATCCCCACCGGGGTCTATGGCTACACCTTC. It codes for CASSIPTGVYGYTF. The entire variable domain, with the rest obtained from reference TRBV19 and TRBJ1-2, is as follows: DGGITQSPKYLFRKEGQNVTLSCEQNLNHDAMYWYRQDPGQGLRLIYYSQIVNDFQKGDIAEGYSVSREKKESFPLTVTSAQKNPTAFYLCASSIPTGVYGYTFGSGTRLTVV.

The chain is built from TRBV14 and TRBJ2-7; 8 positions agree with TRBD2. The V segment lost 3 bases and the J segment 2 bases; nucleotides outside the gene matches: 9. Germline V gives CDR1 SGHDN, CDR2 FVKESK. CDR3 size: 16 residues. CDR3 coding DNA: TGTGCCAGCAGCCAGTGGAAACCGGGACTAGCCTACGAGCAGTACTTC. Translating it yields CASSQWKPGLAYEQYF.

This rearrangement joins TRBV14 to TRBJ2-3, with 7 positions matching TRBD1. J lost 0 bases, V lost 4 bases, and 4 bases had no gene match. The V gene's germline CDR1 is SGHDN and CDR2 FVKESK. The CDR3 has 15 residues. The CDR3 reads CASSPQQGSTDTQYF. In nucleotides, the CDR3 is TGTGCCAGCAGCCCTCAACAGGGGAGCACAGATACGCAGTATTTT.

The chain uses TRBV2 and TRBJ1-1; the D is unclear. V was trimmed by 3 bases and J by 7 bases, leaving 3 bases between them. CDR1 is SNHLY and CDR2 is FYNNEI in the germline V gene. The CDR3 is 10 residues long. DNA of the CDR3: TGTGCCAGCAGTGACAGTGAAGCTTTCTTT. Encoded protein: CASSDSEAFF.